This paragraph reports one T cell receptor beta chain. What it recognizes is unknown. The sample originates from a study of beta chain features in type 1 diabetes. Study-wide findings and caveats: Junctions at VDJ sites from type 1 diabetes patients had fewer insertions and more deletions. TCRB CDR3s were moderately but significantly shorter in Type 1 diabetes patients in all four CD4+ subsets.

Cells sorted by CD45RO/CCR7/CD25/CD127/CD95/CD27 comprised CD4+ naive, central memory, regulatory and stem cell-like memory cells. Expressed TCRB transcripts were sequenced after all isolated RNA was converted to cDNA. Only in-frame clones appear in the TCRdb table, and some are missing; sequencing was by immunoSEQ multiplex PCR. The repertoire has under 300,000 clones, around a quarter of them found once; the top ten carry approximately 4%. CDR1 is MDHEN, CDR2 SYDVKM, per germline. CDR3 size: 16 residues. J was trimmed by 6 bases and V by 4 bases; bases with no gene match: 9. The clonotype originates from a man aged 25-40 years in good health. The chain is built from TRBV28 and TRBJ2-2; the match to TRBD1 covers 9 bases. The source material was central memory CD4+ T cells from blood. The CDR3, as DNA: TGTGCCAGCAGTTCCCGGGGACAGGGAAACGCCGGGGAGCTGTTTTTT. Translated, it gives CASSSRGQGNAGELFF.